The 8 T cell receptor beta chains below were found in one sample sequenced in a study of shared T cell receptors in the human thymus. Using immunoSEQ multiplex PCR, the repertoire was profiled, and TCRdb retains in-frame clones only, with some absent. Of around 340,000 clones listed, 85% to 95% are singletons. Sequences were obtained from thymocytes. The receptors here all came from a human donor.

The gene calls are TRBV19 and TRBJ2-1; 7 positions match TRBD2. V gave up 2 bases and J gave up 0 bases; unmatched junction bases: 10. CDR3 length: 18 residues. CDR1 is LNHDA and CDR2 is SQIVND in the germline V gene (reference sequence). The CDR3 sequence: CASSIPTQRESSYNEQFF. CDR3 DNA: TGTGCCAGTAGTATACCAACCCAGCGGGAAAGCTCCTACAATGAGCAGTTCTTC. Full variable domain (outside the CDR3, taken from reference TRBV19 and TRBJ2-1): DGGITQSPKYLFRKEGQNVTLSCEQNLNHDAMYWYRQDPGQGLRLIYYSQIVNDFQKGDIAEGYSVSREKKESFPLTVTSAQKNPTAFYLCASSIPTQRESSYNEQFFGPGTRLTVL.

J is TRBJ2-5 and V is TRBV5-1, with D uncertain. The CDR3 is 15 residues long. Germline lookup yields CDR1 SGHRS and CDR2 YFSETQ. V was cut by 0 bases and J by 5 bases, with 14 bases left in between. The DNA of the CDR3 is TGCGCCAGCAGCTTGGAGGGCCGCAAACCGGAGACCCAGTACTTC. Protein: CASSLEGRKPETQYF.

The chain joins TRBV4-2 to TRBJ2-1; D gene ambiguous. The CDR3 sequence is 15 residues long. V shed 0 bases and J shed 6 bases, with 12 bases lying between them. CDR1 and CDR2 from the germline V gene are LGHNA and YNFKEQ. As DNA, the CDR3 is TGTGCCAGCAGCCAAGAGCAGGAATGGGTCAATGAGCAGTTCTTC. It specifies CASSQEQEWVNEQFF.

The chain couples TRBV2 to TRBJ2-7; the D gene is possibly TRBD2 (5 bases). The V gene lost 4 bases and the J gene lost 2 bases, with 15 bases spanning the gap. The germline V gene has CDR1 SNHLY and CDR2 FYNNEI. The CDR3 runs 15 residues. The CDR3 loop reads CASSGEADPTYEQYF. As DNA, the CDR3 is TGTGCCAGCAGTGGAGAAGCGGACCCCACCTACGAGCAGTACTTC.

This sequence joins TRBV27 and TRBJ2-2, with D perhaps TRBD2 (5 bases). V lost 5 bases, J lost 15 bases, and 19 bases lay in between. The CDR3 has 13 residues. CDR1 and CDR2 from the germline V gene are MNHEY and SMNVEV (reference sequence). The CDR3 coding sequence is TGTGCCAGCAGTCTCCTATTACCGGGGTTGATGTTTTTT. Encoded protein: CASSLLLPGLMFF.

The chain has TRBV5-6 and TRBJ1-5, with no clear D. The CDR3 runs to 12 residues. CDR1 is SGHDT, CDR2 YYEEEE, per germline. V was pared by 4 bases and J by 6 bases, with 8 bases between. The chain's CDR3 is CASSLRGQPQHF. For the CDR3, the DNA is TGTGCCAGCAGCCTACGGGGTCAGCCCCAGCATTTT.

The J gene is TRBJ2-1, the V gene TRBV4-2; 11 nucleotides agree with TRBD2. This CDR3 has 16 residues. Germline V gene lookup returns CDR1 LGHNA and CDR2 YNFKEQ. V shed 5 bases, J shed 7 bases, and the junction held 10 bases outside the gene matches. The CDR3 DNA reads TGTGCCAGCAGCGATGAACTAGCGGGAGTTGGGAATGAGCAGTTCTTC. Translating it yields CASSDELAGVGNEQFF.

The chain recombines TRBV7-6 with TRBJ1-5; TRBD1 matches at 8 bases. Germline CDR1 and CDR2: SGHVS and FNYEAQ. This CDR3 region has 16 residues. Losses at the gene ends were 1 base for V and 5 bases for J; bases not matched to a gene: 7. The CDR3 region has the DNA TGTGCCAGCAGCTTAGGGGCCACAGGGGGGGATCAGCCCCAGCATTTT. Encoded protein: CASSLGATGGDQPQHF.